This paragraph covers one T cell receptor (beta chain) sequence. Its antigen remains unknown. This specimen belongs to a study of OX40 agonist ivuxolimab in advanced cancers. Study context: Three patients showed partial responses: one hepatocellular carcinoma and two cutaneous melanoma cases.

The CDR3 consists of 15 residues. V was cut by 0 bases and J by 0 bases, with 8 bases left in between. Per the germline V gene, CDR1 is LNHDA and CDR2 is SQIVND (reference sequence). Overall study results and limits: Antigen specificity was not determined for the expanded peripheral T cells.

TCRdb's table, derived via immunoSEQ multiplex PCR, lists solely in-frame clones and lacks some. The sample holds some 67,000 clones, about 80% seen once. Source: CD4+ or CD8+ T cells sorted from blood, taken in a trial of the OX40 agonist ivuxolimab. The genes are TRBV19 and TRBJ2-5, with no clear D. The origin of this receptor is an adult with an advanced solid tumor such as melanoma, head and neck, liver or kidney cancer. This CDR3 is CASSIDQTDQETQYF. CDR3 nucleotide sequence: TGTGCCAGTAGTATAGACCAAACAGACCAAGAGACCCAGTACTTC.